One TCR beta chain is described in this entry. Ten or more counts support this clonotype. The antigen this receptor binds is unknown. The record has no base qualities; no much larger clone is one base away. The germline V gene encodes CDR1 SGHVS and CDR2 FQNEAQ. V is cut back by 0 bases and J by 5 bases, with 0 bases in the junction unmatched. Including the terminal cysteine and phenylalanine, the CDR3 comprises 15 residues. Only CDR3 DNA is held: 45 bases, read in frame from base 1. Every donor was a healthy Caucasian. Three pairs of female monozygotic twins, all aged about 18 to 29 years, made up the twin cohort. Positive isolation kits from Invitrogen were used to isolate CD4+ and CD8+ T cell populations. The data stem from a study of identical twins (dated by TCRdb to 2015 to 2016). Some background on the complete study: To test whether fetal clonotypes persist, the study used deep sequencing on TCR alpha and beta repertoires from monozygotic twins, unrelated adults of various ages, and cord blood. To rule out contamination, replicate twin experiments were performed at different times with different library preparation protocols. The paper as a whole reports these results and caveats: Invariant T cells such as MAIT and iNKT could partly confound zero-insertion analyses, although diverse VJ usage argued against such confounding for most clonotypes. Because the same donors could not be followed over many years, conclusions were based on cross-sectional statistical analysis. Compared with coincidental sharing between unrelated individuals, out-of-frame TCR alpha sequences shared between twins had an excess of sequences with low generation probability. In beta out-of-frame sequences, excess twin sharing was weaker, because having fewer shared sequences lowered the signal-to-noise ratio. Abundant cord blood beta clonotypes had fewer insertions, young adult naive repertoires showed a similar but weaker trend, and memory repertoires showed no such trend. In monozygotic twins, recombination models systematically underestimated out-of-frame TCR alpha sharing, but the models matched the sharing seen between unrelated individuals.

To prepare the library, 5' RACE was applied. Sequencing used an Illumina HiSeq 2000. A universal primer binding site was introduced by template switching, and a unique molecular identifier was present in the final cDNA, enabling accurate counting of TCR cDNA molecules. Specific primers in the conserved constant-segment region were used to synthesize first-strand cDNA for TCR alpha and beta chains. To control for contamination, each cDNA library was double barcoded with a SMART-Mk sample barcode plus Illumina barcodes. TruSeq adapter sequences along with Illumina sample barcodes were introduced in two successive PCR steps. The TCR alpha and beta cDNA libraries were sequenced on the Illumina HiSeq platform using custom primers. Per the authors' processing: MiGEC processed the raw reads to extract unique molecular identifiers, while MiXCR was used to determine the CDR3 positions. Recombination models were inferred per individual with the repgenHMM and IGoR tools using an EM algorithm. The tcR package in R was used for shared clonotype analysis, with sharing normalized by the product of cloneset sizes. To study raw recombination without the effects of thymic and clonal selection, out-of-frame nonproductive sequences were analyzed. The raw public reads went through TCRdb reprocessing: fastp at Q25, MiXCR clone calling, in-frame beta chains kept. For every CDR3 protein sequence, its rows merge into one entry that carries the most common genes and DNA. TCRdb's processing, not the authors', yielded these V and J calls. The sample yields about 530,000 distinct CDR3 sequences; 13% to 15% were counted once. Around 0.48% of the sample is held by the ten biggest clonotypes.

Separately, the same data were catalogued under a study of yellow fever vaccine responses in identical twins. The second publication reports: The T cell response to vaccination in identical twins was reported by the authors to appear partly convergent and partly personalized. The study precisely tracked vaccine-responding T cell clones in identical twins.

The clonotype was recovered from a woman aged 18-29 years in good health. The sequence is built from TRBV7-8 and TRBJ2-2; 10 central nucleotides agree with TRBD2. The sequenced sample was CD4+ T cells sorted from blood. For the CDR3, the sequence is CASSLALAGTGELFF. The nucleotide sequence reads as follows: TGTGCCAGCAGCTTAGCACTAGCGGGAACCGGGGAGCTGTTTTTT.